The T cell receptor beta chain described here comes from a study of HIV-infected patients and healthy controls. cDNA was made from roughly 500 ng RNA using alpha and beta constant primers. Alpha and beta chain libraries were made separately by chain-specific third strand synthesis with multiplexing indices. Each cDNA molecule was barcoded, and a single primer pair amplified each chain. A single record per CDR3 protein comes from TCRdb applying MiXCR to the 5' RACE reads. The top ten clones hold 11% of a sample with some 20,000 distinct CDR3 sequences, 9% to 15% of them seen once. This clonotype qualifies as medium-sized. All unsorted peripheral T cells were captured because whole blood was used without fractionation. The V end was cut by 1 base, the J end by 8 bases, with 8 bases between. CDR3 length equals 13 residues. Germline lookup yields CDR1 SGHTA and CDR2 FQGNSA.

V usage is TRBV7-2 and J usage is TRBJ2-2, with D hard to call. Specimen: blood. The clonotype originates from an adult in good health. The CDR3 spells CASSLDPSGELFF. Written as DNA, the CDR3 is TGTGCCAGCAGCTTAGATCCATCGGGGGAGCTGTTTTTT.